The 9 T cell receptor beta chains in this list originate from one sample, sequenced in a study of OX40 agonist ivuxolimab in advanced cancers. Library preparation used the immunoSEQ multiplex PCR assay. TCRdb's version of the immuneACCESS table is confined to in-frame rearrangements and falls short of the full clone set. An unresolved V gene accounts for under half of the shortfall where checked; the remainder is of unknown origin. The sample profile shows about 64,000 clones; 84% of them were found once. The ten largest clones capture 2.1% of the sample. Sequencing was performed on CD4+ or CD8+ T cells sorted from blood, taken in a trial of the OX40 agonist ivuxolimab. These receptors all come from an adult with an advanced solid tumor such as melanoma, head and neck, liver or kidney cancer.

This rearrangement joins TRBV7-2 to TRBJ2-3; weak D call: TRBD1 (8 bases). Germline assignment: CDR1 SGHTA and CDR2 FQGNSA. Trimming pared 0 bases from V and 3 bases from J, leaving 13 bases between. The CDR3 runs 16 residues. DNA for the CDR3: TGTGCCAGCAGCTTAGCGGTACAGGGGGGGACAGATACGCAGTATTTT. Its protein product is CASSLAVQGGTDTQYF.

The rearrangement joins TRBV10-3 to TRBJ2-7, with D perhaps assigned TRBD1 or TRBD2 (5 bases each). The germline V gene has CDR1 ENHRY and CDR2 SYGVKD. The V gene lost 0 bases and the J gene lost 3 bases, with 15 bases spanning the gap. The CDR3 loop spans 16 amino acids. The CDR3 sequence: CAISESKGADYYEQYF. DNA of the CDR3: TGTGCCATCAGTGAGTCAAAAGGGGCAGACTACTACGAGCAGTACTTC.

V gene TRBV5-1 combines with J gene TRBJ2-1; 8 nucleotides line up with TRBD2. Germline V gives CDR1 SGHRS, CDR2 YFSETQ. This CDR3 is 16 amino acids long. Losses at the gene ends were 0 bases for V and 3 bases for J; bases not matched to a gene: 5. CDR3 nucleotides: TGCGCCAGCAGCTTGGTTGGCGGGGGGCTCTACAATGAGCAGTTCTTC. It is translated as CASSLVGGGLYNEQFF.

This chain links TRBV18 with TRBJ2-1, with 9 nucleotides matching TRBD2. V trimming: 2 bases; J trimming: 1 base; junction bases outside the gene matches: 3. The CDR3 has 16 amino acids. Looked up from germline, CDR1 is KGHSH and CDR2 is LQKENI. The CDR3 DNA reads TGTGCCAGCTCACCAGCGGGGGGGCAATCCTACAATGAGCAGTTCTTC. Its translation: CASSPAGGQSYNEQFF.

This clone was detected once. The genes are TRBV10-2 and TRBJ2-7; the D gene is possibly TRBD1 (6 bases). The CDR3 is made up of 14 amino acids. Germline-derived CDR1 and CDR2 are WSHSY and SAAADI. The germline V and J ends were trimmed by 4 bases and 6 bases, with 16 bases remaining between them. In nucleotides, the CDR3 is TGCGCCAGCAGTGGGACAGTACGACTATTCGAGCAGTACTTC. This translates into CASSGTVRLFEQYF.

This chain links TRBV4-2 with TRBJ1-1, with no clear D. Looked up from germline, CDR1 is LGHNA and CDR2 is YNFKEQ. Trimming pared 0 bases from V and 5 bases from J, leaving 10 bases between. The CDR3 spans 14 residues. CDR3 nucleotides: TGTGCCAGCAGCCAAGATAAAGCTAAAACTGAAGCTTTCTTT. The encoded protein is CASSQDKAKTEAFF.

J is TRBJ2-2 and V is TRBV7-3; weak D call: TRBD1 (6 bases). This CDR3 region has 13 residues. Per germline, CDR1 SGHTA and CDR2 FQGTGA. Trimming cost V 8 bases and J 5 bases, with 12 bases left between them. CDR3 amino acids: CASQGMGTGELFF. In DNA form, the CDR3 reads TGTGCCAGCCAGGGGATGGGTACCGGGGAGCTGTTTTTT.

This chain links TRBV6-5 with TRBJ1-3; a possible D gene is TRBD1 (5 bases). Per the germline V gene, CDR1 is MNHEY and CDR2 is SVGAGI. The CDR3 is made up of 16 amino acids. Trimming pared 4 bases from V and 4 bases from J, leaving 17 bases between. The CDR3 DNA follows: TGTGCCAGCAGTTTCTATGGCAGGGCGTCGGGAAACACCATATATTTT. This encodes CASSFYGRASGNTIYF.

The chain carries TRBV19 and TRBJ2-7; the D gene could be TRBD1 or TRBD2 (5 bases each). The CDR3 spans 14 residues. Germline CDR1 is LNHDA and CDR2 is SQIVND (reference sequence). The V and J ends lost 3 bases and 2 bases respectively, with 11 bases between them. Written as DNA, the CDR3 is TGTGCCAGTAGTATTAGGGACGGAACCTACGAGCAGTACTTC. It codes for CASSIRDGTYEQYF.